The 18 T cell receptor beta chains listed next were all sequenced from one sample in a study of cytomegalovirus exposure and HLA in healthy donors. With 60 Vbeta and 13 Jbeta primers, the PCR was carried out. Libraries were prepared by immunoSEQ multiplex PCR; TCRdb keeps only in-frame clonotypes and omits some of them. Of some 190,000 clones in the sample, less than 85% were seen once. The sequencing input was PBMCs. The receptors stem from a man aged 30-40 years in good health and CMV-seropositive.

The chain recombines TRBV9 with TRBJ2-1; 15 bases agree with TRBD2. V shed 0 bases, J shed 10 bases, and the junction held 8 bases outside the gene matches. The CDR3 has 17 amino acids. Looked up from germline, CDR1 is SGDLS and CDR2 is YYNGEE. CDR3 bases: TGTGCCAGCAGCGTAGGGGGACTAGCGGGAGGAGCCTACGAGCAGTTCTTC. Translated: CASSVGGLAGGAYEQFF.

A few counts support this clone. The junction differs from germline at one of its ends, possibly a read error. V usage is TRBV7-9 and J usage is TRBJ2-7; 8 nucleotides line up with TRBD1. CDR3 length: 14 residues. The germline V gene has CDR1 SEHNR and CDR2 FQNEAQ (reference sequence). CDR3 sequence (DNA): TGTTCCAGCAGCGCCGACAGGGGTTCCTACGAGCAGTACTTC. Translating gives CSSSADRGSYEQYF.

The V and J genes are TRBV11-2 and TRBJ2-7; 9 nucleotides line up with TRBD1. V gave up 3 bases and J gave up 5 bases; unmatched junction bases: 8. CDR1 and CDR2 from the germline V gene are SGHAT and FQNNGV. CDR3 size: 15 residues. Here the CDR3 DNA reads TGTGCCAGCAGCTTCACCGGGACAGGGATCAACGAGCAGTACTTC. It yields the protein CASSFTGTGINEQYF.

J is TRBJ1-1 and V is TRBV29-1; 7 positions agree with TRBD1. J lost 5 bases, V lost 2 bases, and 2 bases had no gene match. CDR1 and CDR2 (germline): SQVTM, ANQGSEA. This CDR3 is built from 12 residues. The CDR3 nucleotides read TGCAGCGTTGAAAAGGGGGCTACTGAAGCTTTCTTT. Translation: CSVEKGATEAFF.

The CDR3 here is CAISAPDRPGTGELFF. The CDR3 DNA reads as TGTGCCATCAGTGCCCCAGACAGACCAGGGACTGGGGAGCTGTTTTTT. The chain uses TRBV10-3 and TRBJ2-2, with a possible D match to TRBD2 (6 bases). Germline CDR1 reads ENHRY; CDR2 reads SYGVKD. Trimming took off 4 bases at V and 8 bases at J, with 20 bases between the two ends. The CDR3 runs 16 residues.

V usage is TRBV19 and J usage is TRBJ2-4, with 14 bases aligning to TRBD2. V was clipped by 5 bases and J by 7 bases; unmatched bases: 7. The germline CDR1 and CDR2 sequences are LNHDA and SQIVND (reference sequence). The CDR3 is 16 amino acids. For the CDR3, the DNA is TGTGCCAGTAGTGAGGGACTAGCGGGAGTAGGGAACATTCAGTACTTC. Residues: CASSEGLAGVGNIQYF.

In regard to this clone: Other nucleotide sequences in the sample specify the same CDR3. The chain recombines TRBV7-9 with TRBJ2-7; D is unclear. This CDR3 is 11 amino acids long. Germline CDR1 SEHNR, CDR2 FQNEAQ (reference sequence). Deletions cut 6 bases from V and 3 bases from J, with 6 bases between. CDR3: CASSLSYEQYF. The CDR3 nucleotides read TGTGCCAGCAGTCTCAGCTACGAGCAGTACTTC.

The V and J genes are TRBV29-1 and TRBJ2-7; 7 nucleotides match TRBD2. With V trimmed by 0 bases and J by 8 bases, 7 bases remained unmatched. CDR1 and CDR2 (germline): SQVTM, ANQGSEA. CDR3 length: 13 amino acids. The CDR3 loop reads CSVEDKTSVQQYF. The CDR3 DNA reads TGCAGCGTTGAAGATAAAACTAGCGTACAGCAGTACTTC.

V usage is TRBV28 and J usage is TRBJ1-4; the D is unclear. With 4 bases removed from V and 4 bases from J, the gap between germline ends came to 7 bases. CDR1 MDHEN and CDR2 SYDVKM come from the germline V gene. The CDR3 consists of 13 residues. The CDR3 DNA is TGTGCCAGCAGTTCACATGTTAATGAAAAACTGTTTTTT. Protein: CASSSHVNEKLFF.

The chain is built from TRBV7-8 and TRBJ2-7, with TRBD2 identical over 7 bases. V gave up 5 bases and J gave up 8 bases; unmatched junction bases: 12. Germline CDR1 and CDR2: SGHVS and FQNEAQ. This CDR3 region has 14 residues. CDR3 sequence: CASSGSTSLQQQYF. Here the CDR3 DNA reads TGTGCCAGCAGCGGATCGACTAGCCTTCAGCAGCAGTACTTC. Full variable domain (outside the CDR3, taken from reference TRBV7-8 and TRBJ2-7): GAGVSQSPRYKVAKRGQDVALRCDPISGHVSLFWYQQALGQGPEFLTYFQNEAQLDKSGLPSDRFFAERPEGSVSTLKIQRTQQEDSAVYLCASSGSTSLQQQYFGPGTRLTVT.

This sequence joins TRBV7-3 and TRBJ2-3; D perhaps matches TRBD1 (5 bases). The CDR3 spans 14 residues. Germline V gene data show CDR1 as SGHTA and CDR2 as FQGTGA. V lost 4 bases to trimming and J lost 7 bases, with 15 bases between them. The CDR3 coding sequence is TGTGCCAGCAGCTCCCGCCAGGGCCCGAATACGCAGTATTTT. It is translated as CASSSRQGPNTQYF.

V is TRBV9 and J is TRBJ2-3; 9 bases agree with TRBD2. The CDR3 has 16 amino acids. V lost 2 bases, J lost 3 bases, and 7 bases stayed unmatched. The germline CDR1 and CDR2 sequences are SGDLS and YYNGEE. DNA for the CDR3: TGTGCCAGCAGCGTTAGCGGGAGAGTCGGAACAGATACGCAGTATTTT. As protein: CASSVSGRVGTDTQYF.

This rearrangement joins TRBV19 to TRBJ1-6; D perhaps matches TRBD1 (5 bases). The CDR3 runs to 18 residues. Deletions cut 7 bases from V and 6 bases from J, with 25 bases between. Germline values: CDR1 LNHDA, CDR2 SQIVND (reference sequence). CDR3: CASTPAGVKRNTNSPLHF. The CDR3 bases are TGTGCCAGTACTCCGGCGGGGGTAAAGCGTAATACTAATTCACCCCTCCACTTT.

V usage is TRBV18 and J usage is TRBJ2-7, with TRBD1 identical over 7 bases. V dropped 1 base and J dropped 7; count of bases not matched to a gene: 4. The CDR3 extends over 13 amino acids. The germline V gene has CDR1 KGHSH and CDR2 LQKENI. The CDR3 sequence: CASSPLTQGEQYF. Written as DNA, the CDR3 is TGTGCCAGCTCACCACTCACACAGGGGGAGCAGTACTTC.

The chain has TRBV7-8 and TRBJ1-2; D may be TRBD1 (5 bases). This CDR3 is built from 14 residues. Germline V gene sequence: CDR1 SGHVS, CDR2 FQNEAQ. Between the trimmed V and J ends, which lost 0 bases and 3 bases, there was a span of 8 bases. This CDR3 reads CASSLASRDYGYTF. The CDR3 coding sequence is TGTGCCAGCAGCTTAGCCTCCAGGGACTATGGCTACACCTTC.

This clone is a singleton in its sample. The rearrangement uses TRBV27 and TRBJ2-7; TRBD2 aligns across 7 bases. Germline V gives CDR1 MNHEY, CDR2 SMNVEV (reference sequence). The CDR3 has 12 amino acids. CDR3 sequence reads: CGKGAGVYEQYF. In nucleotides, the CDR3 is TGTGGAAAAGGGGCGGGAGTATACGAGCAGTACTTC.

This clone has only a few counts. This rearrangement joins TRBV6-5 to TRBJ2-5, with 13 bases fitting TRBD2. This CDR3 is built from 16 residues. V was pared by 4 bases and J by 5 bases, with 7 bases of the junction left unmatched. Germline CDR1 and CDR2: MNHEY and SVGAGI. This CDR3 is CASSSSGLAGEETQYF. The CDR3 DNA reads as TGTGCCAGCAGTTCATCCGGACTAGCGGGAGAGGAGACCCAGTACTTC.

The chain uses TRBV2 and TRBJ2-1; 12 nucleotides agree with TRBD2. This CDR3 spans 16 amino acids. Germline CDR1 SNHLY, CDR2 FYNNEI. Trimming removed 0 bases from V and 9 bases from J; junction bases left unmatched: 6. CDR3 in amino acids: CASSEAPSGGAVEQFF. The CDR3, as DNA: TGTGCCAGCAGTGAAGCGCCTAGCGGGGGGGCGGTTGAGCAGTTCTTC.